This passage covers 4 T cell receptor beta chains from one sample sequenced in a study of OX40 agonist ivuxolimab in advanced cancers. Libraries were prepared by immunoSEQ multiplex PCR; TCRdb keeps only in-frame clonotypes and omits some of them. Of approximately 160,000 clones detected, 94% appear once; the ten largest clones hold around 0.33%. Sequences were derived from CD4+ or CD8+ T cells sorted from blood, sampled in a trial of the OX40 agonist ivuxolimab. Source of these receptors: an adult with an advanced solid tumor such as melanoma, head and neck, liver or kidney cancer.

The chain employs TRBV7-2 and TRBJ1-1, with D perhaps TRBD1 (5 bases). The CDR3 runs 14 residues. V gave up 1 base and J gave up 5 bases, with 11 bases separating them. In germline, CDR1 is SGHTA, CDR2 FQGNSA. The CDR3 loop is CASSLEQGLTEAFF. CDR3 DNA sequence: TGTGCCAGCAGCTTAGAGCAGGGTTTGACTGAAGCTTTCTTT.

V and J are TRBV5-1 and TRBJ2-7; D gene unclear. Per the germline V gene, CDR1 is SGHRS and CDR2 is YFSETQ. V was shortened by 2 bases and J by 3 bases, with 9 bases between the two germline ends. The CDR3 is 13 residues long. The DNA of the CDR3 is TGCGCCAGCAGCTTTCCGGACGGCTACGAGCAGTACTTC. The encoded protein is CASSFPDGYEQYF.

This chain connects TRBV28 to TRBJ1-1; 9 bases are shared with TRBD1. CDR1 and CDR2 from the germline V gene are MDHEN and SYDVKM. V gave up 8 bases and J gave up 2 bases; unmatched junction bases: 6. The CDR3 spans 14 residues. The CDR3 spells CASGRDRVNTEAFF. CDR3 in DNA: TGTGCCAGCGGACGGGACAGGGTTAACACTGAAGCTTTCTTT.

The V and J genes are TRBV7-6 and TRBJ2-5, with D uncertain. Near its end, the DNA agrees better with TRBJ2-7, so the J call may be wrong. Germline assignment: CDR1 SGHVS and CDR2 FNYEAQ. There are 12 residues in the CDR3. CDR3 coding DNA: TGTGCCAGCAGCCGCCAAGGGTTCGAGCAGTACTTC. It yields the protein CASSRQGFEQYF.